This TCR beta chain was observed in a study of lymphopenia after photon versus proton radiotherapy (dated by TCRdb to about 2019). Some background on the complete study: The study compared the immunological effects of photon versus proton radiation therapy in patients with gastrointestinal tumors who developed high-grade lymphopenia. The 20 patients in the cohort had gastrointestinal tumors, were treated with either photon or proton therapy, and subsequently developed lymphopenia. The goal of the study was to describe how the two radiation modalities differ in their effects on the immune system.

Library construction relied on the immunoSEQ multiplex PCR assay. T cell repertoires were profiled with deep sequencing of rearranged TCR beta loci together with multiparametric flow cytometry. The table comes from immuneACCESS by way of TCRdb, which keeps in-frame sequences with V and J called. Part of the clones is missing from these tables; in studies checked, under half for an unresolved V gene and the rest for unknown reasons. The sample data list just over 25,000 clones, and approximately 89% of these were observed just once. The leading ten clones occupy roughly 5.5% of the sample. The study at large found these results: Across the cohort, an inverse correlation was found between a larger post-nadir drop in TCR diversity and overall survival time among patients who died. After the lymphocyte count nadir, oligoclonal expansion, especially of CD8+ Temra cells, was observed in photon-treated repertoires, and the drop in diversity was driven by this expansion. The survival association was assessed only in patients who died, and the authors presented better survival with proton therapy as a possibility rather than a demonstrated result. Proton-treated patients stayed relatively stable during treatment, while photon-treated patients lost naive T cells and TCR diversity and gained effector/memory populations.

As to this clone: What antigen it recognizes has not been identified. It has no much larger one-base neighbor in the sample; base qualities were not kept.

This receptor was obtained from a man in his thirties or forties with gastric cancer. The material was peripheral blood, obtained from a patient treated with photon-based radiotherapy.

The CDR3 amino acid sequence is: CASSQRQGSNEKLFF. The bases read TGTGCCAGCAGCCAGAGACAGGGGAGTAATGAAAAACTGTTTTTT. The sequence joins TRBV13 to TRBJ1-4, and TRBD1 matches 8 of the central bases. CDR1 and CDR2 were assigned from the germline V gene (reference sequence) as PRHDT and FYEKMQ. V is trimmed back by 5 bases and J by 4 bases, and the junction contains 6 bases that no gene match accounts for. Taken from cysteine to phenylalanine, the CDR3 has 15 residues. Only CDR3 DNA is held: 45 bases, read in frame from base 1.